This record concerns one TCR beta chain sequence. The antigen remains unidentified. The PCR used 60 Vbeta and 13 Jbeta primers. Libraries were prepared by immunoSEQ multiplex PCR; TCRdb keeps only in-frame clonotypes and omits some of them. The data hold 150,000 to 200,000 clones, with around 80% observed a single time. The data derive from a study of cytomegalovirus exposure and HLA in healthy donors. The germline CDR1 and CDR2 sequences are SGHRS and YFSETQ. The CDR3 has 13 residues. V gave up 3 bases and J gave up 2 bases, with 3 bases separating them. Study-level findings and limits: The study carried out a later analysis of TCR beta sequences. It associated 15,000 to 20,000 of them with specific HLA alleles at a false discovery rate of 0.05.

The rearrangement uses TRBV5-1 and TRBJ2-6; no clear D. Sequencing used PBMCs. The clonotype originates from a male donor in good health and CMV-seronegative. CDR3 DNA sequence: TGCGCCAGCAGCTCCACTGGGGCCAACGTCCTGACTTTC. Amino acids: CASSSTGANVLTF.